Below, one T cell receptor (beta chain) is given with its context. As yet, its antigen is unknown. These data originate in a study of vaccination and CD4 T cells after COVID-19. Study in general: Diagnosis preceded the drawing of post-COVID samples by a median approximately 110 days (range 35 to 161). Stimuli were overlapping spike peptide pools of SARS-CoV-2 and three common cold coronaviruses (HCoV-NL63, HCoV-OC43, HCoV-229E).

The study, taken as a whole, reports: Within convalescent individuals, 304 out of 307 vaccine-specific clones proved to be spike mono-reactive.

The sample's treatment: approximately nine-day PBMC culture with coronavirus spike peptide pools or control peptides (ViraFEST assay). Once obtained from cultured CD4+ T cells, the DNA was sequenced using the Oncomine TCR Beta short-read assay. TCRdb independently ran MiXCR on the PCR reads; one entry per CDR3 protein. This sample carries about 20,000 distinct CDR3 sequences, approximately 45% of them seen once, and the ten largest clones take over 2.5%. The CDR3 runs 14 residues. The V gene lost 1 base and the J gene lost 2 bases, with 7 bases spanning the gap. Germline V CDR1 and CDR2: SEHNR, FQNEAQ (reference sequence).

The sequence derives from a human donor who had recovered from COVID-19. The sequencing used CD4+ T cells from blood, cultured in vitro, collected after SARS-CoV-2 vaccination. The chain links TRBV7-9 to TRBJ2-3; D is ambiguous. In DNA form, the CDR3 reads TGTGCCAGCAGCTTAGAACCCCTCACAGATACGCAGTATTTT. Residues: CASSLEPLTDTQYF.